The 29 T cell receptor beta chains listed next were all sequenced from one sample in a study of cytomegalovirus exposure and HLA in healthy donors. PCR employed 60 Vbeta and 13 Jbeta primers. Clones were sequenced by immunoSEQ multiplex PCR, and TCRdb holds only the in-frame ones, with some missing. The sample has around 96,000 clones, over 75% seen once; the top ten hold around 2%. Sequencing was done on a sample of PBMCs. Receptor source: a man in his late teens or twenties in good health and CMV-seronegative.

This chain links TRBV11-2 with TRBJ2-5; D is possibly TRBD2 (6 bases). The CDR3 loop spans 14 amino acids. Germline CDR1 and CDR2: SGHAT and FQNNGV. The V and J ends lost 0 bases and 7 bases respectively, with 12 bases between them. The CDR3 reads CASSLDRLEGTQYF. DNA of the CDR3: TGTGCCAGCAGCTTAGATAGGTTGGAGGGGACCCAGTACTTC.

This clone has just one count. The J gene is TRBJ2-2, the V gene TRBV6-1, with D uncertain. The V gene's germline CDR1 is MNHNS and CDR2 SASEGT. The CDR3 consists of 15 residues. Trimming stripped 4 bases from V and 0 bases from J, with 9 bases between. In DNA form, the CDR3 reads TGTGCCAGCAGTGGGCAGATAACGAACACCGGGGAGCTGTTTTTT. This codes for CASSGQITNTGELFF.

The J gene is TRBJ2-1, the V gene TRBV10-1, with D possibly TRBD2 on 5 matching bases. The CDR3 runs 11 residues. Germline values: CDR1 WNHNN, CDR2 SYGVQD (reference sequence). V dropped 2 bases and J dropped 15 bases, with 11 bases sitting between them. The CDR3, as DNA: TGCGCCAGCAGTGAGGGAGGCCGGCGGTTCTTC. The encoded protein is CASSEGGRRFF.

This clone showed up just once. The chain joins TRBV2 to TRBJ2-7; 9 bases line up with TRBD2. CDR3 size: 13 residues. The V and J ends lost 7 bases and 6 bases, in that order; junction bases with no gene match: 7. The germline CDR1 and CDR2 sequences are SNHLY and FYNNEI. This CDR3 is CASTPGLAGEQYF. The CDR3 region has the DNA TGTGCCAGCACGCCGGGACTAGCTGGCGAGCAGTACTTC.

The chain couples TRBV27 to TRBJ2-7, with TRBD1 matching 8 bases. Germline V gene lookup returns CDR1 MNHEY and CDR2 SMNVEV (reference sequence). The CDR3 runs 15 residues. J lost 0 bases, V lost 5 bases, and 6 bases had no gene match. CDR3 nucleotide sequence: TGTGCCAGCAGTGACAGGGGCTCCCACTCCTACGAGCAGTACTTC. Translated: CASSDRGSHSYEQYF.

DNA for the CDR3: TGCGCCAGCAGCTTGAACAGACCCGAGTATGGCTACACCTTC. Its translation: CASSLNRPEYGYTF. This chain links TRBV5-1 with TRBJ1-2; D call uncertain. V was cut by 1 base and J by 5 bases, with 12 bases left in between. CDR3 length equals 14 residues. Germline V CDR1 and CDR2: SGHRS, YFSETQ.

The chain joins TRBV18 to TRBJ2-7, with a tentative D call TRBD1 (5 bases). Trimming took off 0 bases at V and 2 bases at J, with 14 bases between the two ends. Germline CDR1 and CDR2: KGHSH and LQKENI. The CDR3 has 16 residues. In nucleotides, the CDR3 is TGTGCCAGCTCACCACCGGCCCCCAGGGCCACCTACGAGCAGTACTTC. It is translated as CASSPPAPRATYEQYF.

The CDR3 loop reads CASSLADGDNEQFF. The CDR3 DNA sequence: TGCGCCAGCAGCTTGGCGGACGGGGACAATGAGCAGTTCTTC. The V call is TRBV5-1, the J call TRBJ2-1; a weak D match, TRBD2 (5 bases). CDR1 is SGHRS, CDR2 YFSETQ, per germline. CDR3 length equals 14 residues. Deletions cut 0 bases from V and 5 bases from J, with 9 bases between. The whole variable domain, filled in from reference TRBV5-1 and TRBJ2-1, reads KAGVTQTPRYLIKTRGQQVTLSCSPISGHRSVSWYQQTPGQGLQFLFEYFSETQRNKGNFPGRFSGRQFSNSRSEMNVSTLELGDSALYLCASSLADGDNEQFFGPGTRLTVL.

This clone was observed a single time. The CDR3 loop is CASSFQGRRNQPQHF. The DNA of the CDR3 is TGTGCCAGCAGCTTTCAGGGCAGGAGAAATCAGCCCCAGCATTTT. V gene TRBV5-6 combines with J gene TRBJ1-5; tentatively, D is TRBD1 (5 bases). Germline lookup yields CDR1 SGHDT and CDR2 YYEEEE. This CDR3 region has 15 residues. V was trimmed by 2 bases and J by 4 bases, leaving 13 bases between them.

V usage is TRBV7-2 and J usage is TRBJ2-1; 9 bases are shared with TRBD2. After removal of 11 bases from V and 8 bases from J, the junction contained 13 bases not matched to a gene. The CDR3 loop spans 14 amino acids. CDR1 is SGHTA and CDR2 is FQGNSA in the germline V gene. The CDR3 loop reads CASVMGGGADEQFF. CDR3 DNA: TGTGCCTCTGTAATGGGCGGGGGGGCCGATGAGCAGTTCTTC.

This sequence joins TRBV27 and TRBJ2-7; D is possibly TRBD1 (6 bases). Germline V gene data show CDR1 as MNHEY and CDR2 as SMNVEV (reference sequence). V was pared by 5 bases and J by 4 bases, with 12 bases between. The CDR3 extends over 13 amino acids. In DNA form, the CDR3 reads TGTGCCAGCAGTACAGGGTTTCAATACGAGCAGTACTTC. Translated: CASSTGFQYEQYF.

The V and J genes are TRBV6-6 and TRBJ1-2; 7 positions agree with TRBD1. In germline, CDR1 is MNHNY, CDR2 SVGAGI (reference sequence). The V and J ends lost 4 bases and 2 bases, in that order; junction bases with no gene match: 7. CDR3 length: 15 residues. The CDR3 coding sequence is TGTGCCAGCAGTTCGAGACAGGGTGGAAACTATGGCTACACCTTC. Translating gives CASSSRQGGNYGYTF.

The chain employs TRBV27 and TRBJ2-7, with 7 bases lining up with TRBD2. The V gene's germline CDR1 is MNHEY and CDR2 SMNVEV (reference sequence). This CDR3 contains 16 residues. With V trimmed by 4 bases and J by 1 base, 10 bases remained unmatched. In DNA, the CDR3 is TGTGCCAGCAGTTCCTCAATTCGGGACTATTCCTACGAGCAGTACTTC. Translation gives CASSSSIRDYSYEQYF.

The J gene is TRBJ1-2, the V gene TRBV27, with a tentative D call TRBD1 (6 bases). Germline CDR1 reads MNHEY; CDR2 reads SMNVEV (reference sequence). V gave up 6 bases and J gave up 0 bases, with 17 bases separating them. The CDR3 loop spans 16 amino acids. CDR3 sequence: CASRGAEALSNYGYTF. The CDR3, as DNA: TGTGCCAGCAGGGGGGCCGAGGCCCTCTCTAACTATGGCTACACCTTC.

The V and J genes are TRBV5-1 and TRBJ2-3; 9 nucleotides agree with TRBD2. This CDR3 has 16 residues. V shed 1 base, J shed 5 bases, and the junction held 8 bases outside the gene matches. Germline CDR1 SGHRS, CDR2 YFSETQ. DNA of the CDR3: TGCGCCAGCAGCTTGTCGGGTAGCGGGGGTAGAGATACGCAGTATTTT. This sequence encodes CASSLSGSGGRDTQYF.

The chain links TRBV19 to TRBJ1-3; D is perhaps TRBD1 (5 bases). V was pared by 11 bases and J by 0 bases, with 11 bases between. The germline gives CDR1 LNHDA, CDR2 SQIVND (reference sequence). This CDR3 has 13 residues. The CDR3: CASREGSGNTIYF. In DNA, the CDR3 is TGTGCCTCCAGGGAAGGCTCTGGAAACACCATATATTTT.

The chain uses TRBV29-1 and TRBJ1-2; tentatively, D is TRBD1 (6 bases). Germline V lookup: CDR1 SQVTM, CDR2 ANQGSEA. This CDR3 spans 13 amino acids. Trimming cost V 3 bases and J 4 bases, with 12 bases left between them. The CDR3 bases are TGCAGCGTTGACGCCGGACAGCTCTATGGCTACACCTTC. This translates into CSVDAGQLYGYTF.

This rearrangement joins TRBV29-1 to TRBJ1-2; 7 bases are shared with TRBD1. The V segment lost 5 bases and the J segment 2 bases; nucleotides outside the gene matches: 5. CDR1 is SQVTM, CDR2 ANQGSEA, per germline. This CDR3 is built from 13 residues. The CDR3 nucleotides read TGCAGCGTTACGGACAGGAACAACTATGGCTACACCTTC. It encodes CSVTDRNNYGYTF.

This clone has more than one count but fewer than ten. This chain joins TRBV5-1 and TRBJ1-3; D possibly corresponds to TRBD1 (6 bases). With 0 bases removed from V and 0 bases from J, the gap between germline ends came to 13 bases. Germline V gene data show CDR1 as SGHRS and CDR2 as YFSETQ. The CDR3 runs to 17 residues. CDR3 sequence: CASSLADPGASGNTIYF. Here the CDR3 DNA reads TGCGCCAGCAGCTTGGCCGATCCAGGGGCCTCTGGAAACACCATATATTTT.

The chain combines TRBV19 with TRBJ2-7, with D possibly matching TRBD1 (6 bases). This CDR3 has 16 residues. Per germline, CDR1 LNHDA and CDR2 SQIVND (reference sequence). The V end was cut by 5 bases, the J end by 4 bases, with 21 bases between. CDR3 protein: CASSPTGNRDAYEQYF. The DNA for the CDR3 is TGTGCCAGTAGTCCTACAGGGAACCGAGACGCATACGAGCAGTACTTC. The variable domain in full, with the rest retrieved from reference TRBV19 and TRBJ2-7, is DGGITQSPKYLFRKEGQNVTLSCEQNLNHDAMYWYRQDPGQGLRLIYYSQIVNDFQKGDIAEGYSVSREKKESFPLTVTSAQKNPTAFYLCASSPTGNRDAYEQYFGPGTRLTVT.

The chain uses TRBV4-1 and TRBJ2-3; D is ambiguous. The germline V gene encodes CDR1 MGHRA and CDR2 YSYEKL. The V end was cut by 1 base, the J end by 4 bases, with 15 bases between. The CDR3 covers 16 residues. The CDR3 nucleotides are TGCGCCAGCAGCCAAGTCTCTGGTCATCCAGCAGATACGCAGTATTTT. It encodes CASSQVSGHPADTQYF.

V usage is TRBV4-2 and J usage is TRBJ1-5; D possibly corresponds to TRBD1 (6 bases). In germline, CDR1 is LGHNA, CDR2 YNFKEQ. The germline V and J ends were trimmed by 0 bases and 5 bases, with 17 bases remaining between them. The CDR3 sequence is 17 residues long. The CDR3 nucleotides are TGTGCCAGCAGCCAAGATCAGGGCAGGGGTATCGATCAGCCCCAGCATTTT. Encoded protein: CASSQDQGRGIDQPQHF.

The V call is TRBV19, the J call TRBJ2-1, with 8 positions matching TRBD1. CDR1 is LNHDA and CDR2 is SQIVND in the germline V gene (reference sequence). The CDR3 extends over 15 amino acids. Unmatched junction bases numbered 8, after V lost 6 bases and J lost 4 bases. CDR3 DNA sequence: TGTGCCAGTAGCGTCGGGACAGGTGAATACAATGAGCAGTTCTTC. Encoded protein: CASSVGTGEYNEQFF.

The rearrangement uses TRBV6-1 and TRBJ1-2; TRBD1 agrees at 7 bases. V was pared by 2 bases and J by 8 bases, with 5 bases of the junction left unmatched. Germline V CDR1 and CDR2: MNHNS, SASEGT. The length of the CDR3 is 13 residues. In DNA, the CDR3 is TGTGCCAGCAGTGAATCACAGGGGAACGGCTACACCTTC. This gives the protein CASSESQGNGYTF.

The V call is TRBV2, the J call TRBJ1-2, with TRBD1 as a possible D gene (5 bases). The germline gives CDR1 SNHLY, CDR2 FYNNEI. The V gene lost 4 bases and the J gene lost 0 bases, with 12 bases spanning the gap. There are 15 residues in the CDR3. CDR3 sequence (DNA): TGTGCCAGCAGTGTGGACACCGCCACTAACTATGGCTACACCTTC. This sequence encodes CASSVDTATNYGYTF.

CDR3 nucleotide sequence: TGTGCCAGCAGCTTGGTAGCAGGGGAATACGAGCAGTACTTC. Protein product: CASSLVAGEYEQYF. The J gene is TRBJ2-7, the V gene TRBV5-6, with D perhaps matching TRBD1 (6 bases). The CDR3 sequence is 14 residues long. CDR1 is SGHDT and CDR2 is YYEEEE in the germline V gene. The V gene lost 0 bases and the J gene lost 4 bases, with 11 bases spanning the gap. The variable domain in full, with the rest retrieved from reference TRBV5-6 and TRBJ2-7, is DAGVTQSPTHLIKTRGQQVTLRCSPKSGHDTVSWYQQALGQGPQFIFQYYEEEERQRGNFPDRFSGHQFPNYSSELNVNALLLGDSALYLCASSLVAGEYEQYFGPGTRLTVT.

The V gene is TRBV11-3, the J gene TRBJ2-1; 9 nucleotides align to TRBD1. V lost 5 bases, J lost 9 bases, and 11 bases stayed unmatched. Germline CDR1 SGHNT, CDR2 YENEEA. The CDR3 has 15 amino acids. CDR3 coding DNA: TGTGCCAGCAGCCCCACCCGGGACAGGGCGGGTGAGCAGTTCTTC. Its protein product is CASSPTRDRAGEQFF.

The rearrangement uses TRBV5-1 and TRBJ2-6; TRBD2 is a possible D gene (6 bases). Germline values: CDR1 SGHRS, CDR2 YFSETQ. This CDR3 has 16 residues. V lost 0 bases and J lost 4, with 11 bases in between. The CDR3 is CASSLVGGTGANVLTF. The CDR3 DNA reads as TGCGCCAGCAGCTTGGTGGGCGGGACCGGGGCCAACGTCCTGACTTTC.

V is TRBV6-1 and J is TRBJ2-3; a possible D gene is TRBD2 (6 bases). This CDR3 has 15 residues. The V gene's germline CDR1 is MNHNS and CDR2 SASEGT. V dropped 3 bases and J dropped 1 base, with 11 bases sitting between them. In nucleotides, the CDR3 is TGTGCCAGCAGTGAGGAGGGAAAGGGCACAGATACGCAGTATTTT. Its protein is CASSEEGKGTDTQYF.